Listed below are T cell receptor beta chains from one sample, sequenced in a study of blood T cell repertoires in COVID-19. Data came from immunoSEQ multiplex PCR; TCRdb stores just in-frame clones and leaves some out. The sample carries approximately 110,000 clones, roughly 88% recorded once. Sequences were obtained from peripheral blood. The source of these receptors is a human donor in a cohort sampled during active COVID-19. CDR3s include the opening cysteine and the closing phenylalanine or tryptophan.

j_gene: TRBJ1-5
v_gene: TRBV2
CDR3aa: CASSELQGGNQPQHF

j_gene: TRBJ2-7
v_gene: TRBV7-9
CDR3aa: CASSPSGQGKSRSYEQYF

j_gene: TRBJ2-2
v_gene: TRBV2
CDR3aa: CASSAGEWTGELFF

j_gene: TRBJ1-5
v_gene: TRBV6-2/TRBV6-3
CDR3aa: CASSRENRDSSNQPQHF

j_gene: TRBJ2-7
v_gene: TRBV7-6
CDR3aa: CASSLLAGALPREQYF

j_gene: TRBJ1-1
v_gene: TRBV29-1
CDR3aa: CSVVRGGRNTEAFF

j_gene: TRBJ2-7
v_gene: TRBV10-2
CDR3aa: CASSEYAAEKEYEQYF

j_gene: TRBJ1-3
v_gene: TRBV12-5
CDR3aa: CASGLVLPGAGNTIYF

j_gene: TRBJ2-3
v_gene: TRBV3-1/TRBV3-2
CDR3aa: CASRSFSGRTDTQYF

j_gene: TRBJ1-1
v_gene: TRBV7-6
CDR3aa: CASSLIWGANTEAFF

j_gene: TRBJ1-2
v_gene: TRBV6-2/TRBV6-3
CDR3aa: CASSDRDRYGYTF

j_gene: TRBJ2-7
v_gene: TRBV10-3
CDR3aa: CAIRKGTSGLDEQYF

j_gene: TRBJ2-5
v_gene: TRBV7-9
CDR3aa: CASSSSGTVAYF

j_gene: TRBJ2-3
v_gene: TRBV19
CDR3aa: CASSIGDTSDTQYF

j_gene: TRBJ2-4
v_gene: TRBV18
CDR3aa: CASSSSAPGAHRNIQYF

j_gene: TRBJ2-6
v_gene: TRBV5-1
CDR3aa: CASQQGSGANVLTF

j_gene: TRBJ2-5
v_gene: TRBV9
CDR3aa: CASSAGLARETQYF

j_gene: TRBJ1-2
v_gene: TRBV5-1
CDR3aa: CASSLGDREDGYTF

j_gene: TRBJ1-2
v_gene: TRBV6-6
CDR3aa: CASSYSTGNYGYTF

j_gene: TRBJ2-1
v_gene: TRBV29-1
CDR3aa: CSVEGLAGDLDEQFF

j_gene: TRBJ2-7
v_gene: TRBV5-1
CDR3aa: CASSRQREVDEQYF

j_gene: TRBJ1-1
v_gene: TRBV5-1
CDR3aa: CASSGNTEAFF

j_gene: TRBJ2-1
v_gene: TRBV10-2
CDR3aa: CASSPSGGSYNEQFF

j_gene: TRBJ1-2
v_gene: TRBV18
CDR3aa: CASSPEVLKEYGYTF